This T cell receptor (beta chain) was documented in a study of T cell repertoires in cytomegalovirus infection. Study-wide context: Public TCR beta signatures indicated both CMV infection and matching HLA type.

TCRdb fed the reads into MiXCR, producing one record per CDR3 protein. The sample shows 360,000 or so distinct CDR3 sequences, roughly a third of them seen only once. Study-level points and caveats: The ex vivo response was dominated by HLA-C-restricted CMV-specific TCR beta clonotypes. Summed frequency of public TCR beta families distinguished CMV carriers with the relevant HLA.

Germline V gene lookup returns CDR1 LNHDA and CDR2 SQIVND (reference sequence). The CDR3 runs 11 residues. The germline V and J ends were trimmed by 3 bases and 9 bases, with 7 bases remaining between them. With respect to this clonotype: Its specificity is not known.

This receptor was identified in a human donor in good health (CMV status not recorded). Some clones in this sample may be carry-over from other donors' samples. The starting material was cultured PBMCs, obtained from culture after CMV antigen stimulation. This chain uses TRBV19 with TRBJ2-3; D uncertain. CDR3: CASSIRGTQYF. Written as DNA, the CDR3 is TGTGCCAGTAGTATTAGAGGCACGCAGTATTTT.